The present TCR beta chain was sequenced within a study of type 1 regulatory T cells. V lost 5 bases and J lost 8, with 19 bases in between. Germline CDR1 reads DFQATT; CDR2 reads SNEGSKA (reference sequence). The length of the CDR3 is 15 residues. TCRdb called the reads again in MiXCR, with one record for every CDR3 protein. The sample records around 88,000 distinct CDR3 sequences, about 28% being singletons. This clonotype originated in a human donor in good health. The sequencing input was CD4+ T cells, either the whole sample or a sorted fraction (not recorded which). V usage is TRBV20-1 and J usage is TRBJ1-6; TRBD1 is a possible D gene (5 bases). The CDR3 loop is CSASAAERGHSPLHF. The CDR3 coding sequence is TGCAGTGCTTCAGCCGCCGAACGGGGCCATTCACCCCTCCACTTT.